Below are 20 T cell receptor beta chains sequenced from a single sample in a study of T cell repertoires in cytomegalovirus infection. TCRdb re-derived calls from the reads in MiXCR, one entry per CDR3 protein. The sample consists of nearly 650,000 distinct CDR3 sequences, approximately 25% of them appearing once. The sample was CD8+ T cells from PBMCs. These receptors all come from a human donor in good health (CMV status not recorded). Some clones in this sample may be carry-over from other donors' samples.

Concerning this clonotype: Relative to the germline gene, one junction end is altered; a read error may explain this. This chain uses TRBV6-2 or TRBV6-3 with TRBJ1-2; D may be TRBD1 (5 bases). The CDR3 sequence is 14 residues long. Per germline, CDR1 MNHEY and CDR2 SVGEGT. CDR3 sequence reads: CVSRDPRVNYGYTF. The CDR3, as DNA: TGTGTCAGCAGAGATCCCAGGGTTAACTATGGCTACACCTTC.

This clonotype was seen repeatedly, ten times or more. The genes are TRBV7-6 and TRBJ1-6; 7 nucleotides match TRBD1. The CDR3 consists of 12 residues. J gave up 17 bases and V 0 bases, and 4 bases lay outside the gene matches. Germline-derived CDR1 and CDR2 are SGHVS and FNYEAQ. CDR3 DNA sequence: TGTGCCAGCAGCTTAGCGGAACAGGGGATCCACTTT. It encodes CASSLAEQGIHF. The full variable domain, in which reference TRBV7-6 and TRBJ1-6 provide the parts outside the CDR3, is GAGVSQSPRYKVTKRGQDVALRCDPISGHVSLYWYRQALGQGPEFLTYFNYEAQQDKSGLPNDRFSAERPEGSISTLTIQRTEQRDSAMYRCASSLAEQGIHFGNGTRLTVT.

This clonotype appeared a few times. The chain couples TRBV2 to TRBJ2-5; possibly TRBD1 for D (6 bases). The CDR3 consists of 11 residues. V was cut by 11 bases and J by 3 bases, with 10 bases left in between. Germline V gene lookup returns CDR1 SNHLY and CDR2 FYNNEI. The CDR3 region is CAFRDKETQYF. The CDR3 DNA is TGTGCCTTCCGGGACAAAGAGACCCAGTACTTC.

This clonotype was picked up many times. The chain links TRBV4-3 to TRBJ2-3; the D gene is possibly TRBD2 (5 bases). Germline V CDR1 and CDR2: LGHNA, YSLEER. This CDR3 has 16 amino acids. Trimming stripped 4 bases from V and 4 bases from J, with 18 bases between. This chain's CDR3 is CASSPTTAGAADTQYF. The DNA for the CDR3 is TGCGCCAGCAGCCCAACGACGGCGGGCGCGGCAGATACGCAGTATTTT.

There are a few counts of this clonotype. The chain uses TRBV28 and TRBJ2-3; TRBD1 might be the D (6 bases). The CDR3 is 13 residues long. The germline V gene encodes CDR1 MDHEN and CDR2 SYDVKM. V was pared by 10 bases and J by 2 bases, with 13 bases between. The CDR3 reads CATYRTATDTQYF. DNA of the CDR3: TGTGCCACTTATAGGACAGCCACAGATACGCAGTATTTT.

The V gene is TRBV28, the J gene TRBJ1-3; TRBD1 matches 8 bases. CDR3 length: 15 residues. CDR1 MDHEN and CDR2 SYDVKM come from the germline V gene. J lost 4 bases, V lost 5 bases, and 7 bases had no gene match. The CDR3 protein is CASSPYRGSGNTIYF. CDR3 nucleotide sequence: TGTGCCAGCAGTCCATACAGGGGGTCAGGAAACACCATATATTTT.

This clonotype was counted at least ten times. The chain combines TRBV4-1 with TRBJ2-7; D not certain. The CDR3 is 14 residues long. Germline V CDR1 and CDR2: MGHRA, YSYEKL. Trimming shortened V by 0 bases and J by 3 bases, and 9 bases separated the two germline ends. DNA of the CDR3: TGCGCCAGCAGCCAAGATCGGAACAACTACGAGCAGTACTTC. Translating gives CASSQDRNNYEQYF.

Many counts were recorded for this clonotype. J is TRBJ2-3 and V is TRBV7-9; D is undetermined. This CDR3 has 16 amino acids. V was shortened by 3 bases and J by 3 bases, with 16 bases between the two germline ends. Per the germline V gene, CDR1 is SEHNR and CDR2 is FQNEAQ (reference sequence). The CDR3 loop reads CASSLEPHSWTDTQYF. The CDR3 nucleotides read TGTGCCAGCAGCTTGGAGCCCCACAGTTGGACAGATACGCAGTATTTT.

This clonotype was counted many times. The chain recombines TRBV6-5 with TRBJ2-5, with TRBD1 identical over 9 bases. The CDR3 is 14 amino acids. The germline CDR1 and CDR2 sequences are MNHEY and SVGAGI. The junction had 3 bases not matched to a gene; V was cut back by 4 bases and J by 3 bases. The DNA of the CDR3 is TGTGCCAGCAGTTTCCGGACAGGGGAAGAGACCCAGTACTTC. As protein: CASSFRTGEETQYF.

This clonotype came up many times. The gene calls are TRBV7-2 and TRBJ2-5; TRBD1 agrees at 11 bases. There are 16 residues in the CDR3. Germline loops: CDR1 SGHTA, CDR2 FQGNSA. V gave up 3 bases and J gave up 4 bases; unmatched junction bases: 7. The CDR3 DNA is TGTGCCAGCAGCTTGGGGACAGGGGGGAATCGAGAGACCCAGTACTTC. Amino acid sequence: CASSLGTGGNRETQYF. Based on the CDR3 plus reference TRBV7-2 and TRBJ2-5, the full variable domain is GAGVSQSPSNKVTEKGKDVELRCDPISGHTALYWYRQSLGQGLEFLIYFQGNSAPDKSGLPSDRFSAERTGGSVSTLTIQRTQQEDSAVYLCASSLGTGGNRETQYFGPGTRLLVL.

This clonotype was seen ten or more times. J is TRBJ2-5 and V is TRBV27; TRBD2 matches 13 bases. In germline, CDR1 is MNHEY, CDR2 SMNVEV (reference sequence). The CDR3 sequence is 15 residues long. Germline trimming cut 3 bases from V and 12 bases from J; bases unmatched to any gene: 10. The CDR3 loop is CASSFSGTSGDSEYF. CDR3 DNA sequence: TGTGCCAGCAGTTTCTCCGGGACTAGCGGGGATTCGGAGTACTTC.

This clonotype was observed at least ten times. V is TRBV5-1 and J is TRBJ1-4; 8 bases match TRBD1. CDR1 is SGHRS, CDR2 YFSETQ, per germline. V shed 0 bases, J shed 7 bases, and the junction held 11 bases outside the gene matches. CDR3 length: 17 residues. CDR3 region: CASSLDMTGVFGEKLFF. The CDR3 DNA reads TGCGCCAGCAGCTTGGATATGACAGGGGTGTTTGGTGAAAAACTGTTTTTT.

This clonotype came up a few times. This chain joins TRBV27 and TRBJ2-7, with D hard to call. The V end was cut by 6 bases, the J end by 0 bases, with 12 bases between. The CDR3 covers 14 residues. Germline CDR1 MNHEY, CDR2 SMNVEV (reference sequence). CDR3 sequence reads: CASRTTLSSYEQYF. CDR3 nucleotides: TGTGCCAGCAGAACGACTTTGAGCTCCTACGAGCAGTACTTC.

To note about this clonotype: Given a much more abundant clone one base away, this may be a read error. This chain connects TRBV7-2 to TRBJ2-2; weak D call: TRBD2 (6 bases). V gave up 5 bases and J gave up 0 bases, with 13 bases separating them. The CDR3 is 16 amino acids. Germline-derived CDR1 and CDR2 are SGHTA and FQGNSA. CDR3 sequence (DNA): TGTGCCAGCAGCCCCGGAGGGTTCACGAACACCGGGGAGCTGTTTTTT. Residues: CASSPGGFTNTGELFF. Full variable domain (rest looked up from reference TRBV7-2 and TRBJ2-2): GAGVSQSPSNKVTEKGKDVELRCDPISGHTALYWYRQSLGQGLEFLIYFQGNSAPDKSGLPSDRFSAERTGGSVSTLTIQRTQQEDSAVYLCASSPGGFTNTGELFFGEGSRLTVL.

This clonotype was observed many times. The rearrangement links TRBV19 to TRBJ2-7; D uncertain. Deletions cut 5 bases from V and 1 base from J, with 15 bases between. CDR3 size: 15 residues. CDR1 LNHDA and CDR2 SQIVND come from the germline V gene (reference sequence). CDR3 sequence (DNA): TGTGCCAGTAGTGTCCAGAAGGGTGTATCCTACGAGCAGTACTTC. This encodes CASSVQKGVSYEQYF.

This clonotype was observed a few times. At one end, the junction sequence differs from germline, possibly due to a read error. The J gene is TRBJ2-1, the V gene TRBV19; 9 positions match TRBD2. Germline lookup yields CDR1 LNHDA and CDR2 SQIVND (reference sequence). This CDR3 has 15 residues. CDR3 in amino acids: CASSIVGTSYDEQFF. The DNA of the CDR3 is TGTGCCAGTAGTATAGTAGGGACTAGCTACGATGAGCAGTTCTTC.

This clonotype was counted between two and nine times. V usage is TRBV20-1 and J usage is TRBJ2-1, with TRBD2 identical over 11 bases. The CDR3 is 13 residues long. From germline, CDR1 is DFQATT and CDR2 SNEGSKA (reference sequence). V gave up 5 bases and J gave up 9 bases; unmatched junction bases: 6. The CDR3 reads CSALAGGLAEQFF. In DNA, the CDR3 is TGCAGTGCTTTAGCGGGGGGGCTAGCTGAGCAGTTCTTC.

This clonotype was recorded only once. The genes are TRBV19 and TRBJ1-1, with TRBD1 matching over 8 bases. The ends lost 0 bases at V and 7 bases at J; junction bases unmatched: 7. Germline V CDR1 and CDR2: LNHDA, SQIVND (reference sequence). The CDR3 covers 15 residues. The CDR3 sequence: CASSIDGQGAIEAFF. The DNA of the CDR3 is TGTGCCAGTAGTATAGATGGCCAGGGGGCTATTGAAGCTTTCTTT.

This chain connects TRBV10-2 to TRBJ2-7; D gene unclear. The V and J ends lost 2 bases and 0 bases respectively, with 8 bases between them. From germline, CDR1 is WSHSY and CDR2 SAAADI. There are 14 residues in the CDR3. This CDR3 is CASSEGLYSYEQYF. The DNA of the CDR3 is TGCGCCAGCAGTGAGGGGCTCTACTCCTACGAGCAGTACTTC.

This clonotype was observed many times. The CDR3 sequence: CASSLAATDYEQYF. CDR3 coding DNA: TGTGCCAGCAGCTTAGCTGCGACAGACTACGAGCAGTACTTC. The chain uses TRBV7-6 and TRBJ2-7, with D perhaps matching TRBD1 (5 bases). V was trimmed by 0 bases and J by 3 bases, leaving 9 bases between them. The CDR3 has 14 amino acids. In germline, CDR1 is SGHVS, CDR2 FNYEAQ.